This TCR beta chain was documented in a study of cytomegalovirus exposure and HLA in healthy donors. General study results and limits: In a later analysis, specific HLA alleles were associated with 15,000 to 20,000 TCR beta sequences at a 0.05 false discovery rate.

The V and J ends lost 3 bases and 1 base respectively, with 12 bases between them. CDR3 length equals 15 residues. CDR1 SNHLY and CDR2 FYNNEI come from the germline V gene. About this clone itself: Its target is unknown.

PCR was performed using 60 Vbeta and 13 Jbeta primers. Produced via immunoSEQ multiplex PCR; TCRdb's table is partial and in-frame only. The sample has some 220,000 clones, around 80% seen once. V is TRBV2 and J is TRBJ2-5, with TRBD2 as a possible D gene (5 bases). This TCR came from a boy younger than 18 in good health and CMV-seronegative. Sequenced input: PBMCs. CDR3: CASSDARAGQETQYF. CDR3 in DNA: TGTGCCAGCAGTGACGCTAGGGCGGGCCAAGAGACCCAGTACTTC.